This T cell receptor beta chain emerged from a study of shared clonotypes between healthy human individuals. Overall study: Per-donor plates numbered three CD4 naive, three CD4 memory, two CD8 naive and one CD8 memory.

Findings and limits, study-wide: Deeper or shallower sequencing was expected to change how clonotypes are shared among donors. What naive subsets generally showed was a larger estimated richness than memory subsets showed.

About this clone itself: The antigen is not known.

Methods used by the authors: ImmunoSEQ only sent back junction sequences with no quality scores, so filtering was done differently. Assay: immunoSEQ multiplex PCR; the TCRdb copy retains only in-frame clones and omits some. That table is the source of V, J and clone size, and D and trimming were worked out from the DNA. This table has fewer than 200,000 clones, approximately 60% appearing once. Per the germline V gene, CDR1 is MGHDK and CDR2 is SYGVNS. The germline V and J ends were trimmed by 10 bases and 6 bases, with 16 bases remaining between them. The CDR3 spans 13 residues. The sample taken for sequencing was memory CD4+ T cells sorted from blood. Subset described: CD45RA-negative fraction. The sequence was obtained from a man aged 25 to 45 in good health. The gene calls are TRBV25-1 and TRBJ2-1, with D maybe TRBD2 (5 bases). This CDR3 reads CATTKLGFNEQFF. As DNA, the CDR3 is TGTGCCACGACTAAGTTGGGGTTCAATGAGCAGTTCTTC.